This TCR beta chain is drawn from a study of long-term antiretroviral therapy in people with HIV. Researchers ran immunoSEQ v3.0 at survey level. Method: immunoSEQ multiplex PCR; TCRdb's copy keeps in-frame clones and lacks some. The data contain some 21,000 clones, around 76% of them seen just once; the ten biggest clones take up about 12%. CDR3 size: 15 residues. Germline V lookup: CDR1 SGHTA, CDR2 FQGNSA. J gave up 8 bases and V 1 base, and 5 bases lay outside the gene matches. Of note for this clone: Its target is unknown.

Study-wide findings and caveats: Blood, drawn from the mid-2000s to the late 2010s, may reflect older ART regimens.

The clonotype comes from a woman in her thirties or forties with HIV. This specimen was unsorted PBMCs, taken about 21 months before starting antiretroviral therapy. The gene calls are TRBV7-2 and TRBJ2-1; 10 bases map to TRBD2. Here the CDR3 reads CASSLVASGSYEQFF. For the CDR3, the DNA is TGTGCCAGCAGCTTAGTAGCTAGCGGGAGCTATGAGCAGTTCTTC.